Presented here are 14 T cell receptor beta chains from one specimen sequenced in a study of blood T cell repertoires in COVID-19. Clones were read by immunoSEQ multiplex PCR, and TCRdb kept only the in-frame ones, dropping some. Found here are 300,000 or so clones, around 88% of them singletons; the top ten hold 0.95% to 1.5%. The specimen was peripheral blood. All receptors come from a woman between 50 and 59 years old with acute or convalescent COVID-19.

CDR3 in amino acids: CASSPYSPRSSTEAFF. Here the CDR3 DNA reads TGTGCCAGCTCACCTTATTCTCCTCGGTCGTCCACTGAAGCTTTCTTT. J is TRBJ1-1 and V is TRBV18; D is undetermined. CDR3 length equals 16 residues. Between the trimmed V and J ends, which lost 3 bases and 4 bases, there was a span of 18 bases. Germline loops: CDR1 KGHSH, CDR2 LQKENI.

CDR3: CASSRTYGQYEQYV. DNA of the CDR3: TGTGCCAGCAGTCGGACATACGGACAGTACGAGCAGTACGTC. The rearrangement links TRBV6-5 to TRBJ2-7; tentatively, D is TRBD1 (6 bases). This CDR3 has 14 amino acids. The V end was cut by 5 bases, the J end by 4 bases, with 15 bases between. The germline V gene has CDR1 MNHEY and CDR2 SVGAGI.

V usage is TRBV6-4 and J usage is TRBJ2-2; the D gene is possibly TRBD1 (6 bases). V dropped 11 bases and J dropped 0 bases, with 13 bases sitting between them. This CDR3 is built from 14 residues. Germline lookup yields CDR1 MRHNA and CDR2 SNTAGT. In DNA form, the CDR3 reads TGTGCCTCAAAACAGGGTGCGAACACCGGGGAGCTGTTTTTT. Translating gives CASKQGANTGELFF.

This clone was recorded only once. The V gene is TRBV27, the J gene TRBJ2-1; TRBD1 agrees at 10 bases. Unmatched junction bases numbered 4, after V lost 2 bases and J lost 6 bases. This CDR3 has 15 residues. Germline CDR1 and CDR2: MNHEY and SMNVEV (reference sequence). The CDR3 DNA is TGTGCCAGCAGTTTAGGGACAGGGGAGGTCAATGAGCAGTTCTTC. This encodes CASSLGTGEVNEQFF.

A single count supports this clone. The chain is built from TRBV21-1 and TRBJ2-7; TRBD1 is the table's D call and was not checked against the DNA. TRBV21-1 is described as a pseudogene. The CDR3 runs to 16 residues. The CDR3 loop is CASSTQVDTGRREQYF. The CDR3 DNA sequence: TGTGCCAGCAGCACTCAGGTGGACACCGGAAGGCGCGAGCAGTACTTC.

In DNA form, the CDR3 reads TGTGCCTGGGGGTTACTAACCTACGAGCAGTACTTC. This gives the protein CAWGLLTYEQYF. The chain joins TRBV30 to TRBJ2-7; D is uncertain. The CDR3 runs 12 residues. The germline CDR1 and CDR2 sequences are GTSNPN and SVGIG (reference sequence). With 5 bases removed from V and 2 bases from J, the gap between germline ends came to 10 bases. Together with reference TRBV30 and TRBJ2-7, the CDR3 gives the full variable domain: SQTIHQWPATLVQPVGSPLSLECTVEGTSNPNLYWYRQAAGRGLQLLFYSVGIGQISSEVPQNLSASRPQDRQFILSSKKLLLSDSGFYLCAWGLLTYEQYFGPGTRLTVT.

The CDR3: CAWNPPGLAEYNEQFF. CDR3 DNA sequence: TGTGCCTGGAATCCTCCGGGACTAGCGGAGTACAATGAGCAGTTCTTC. The chain links TRBV30 to TRBJ2-1, with 11 positions matching TRBD2. Germline V CDR1 and CDR2: GTSNPN, SVGIG (reference sequence). Unmatched junction bases numbered 9, after V lost 4 bases and J lost 4 bases. The CDR3 runs 16 residues.

CDR3 loop: CASSSTWRGANQETQYF. The CDR3 DNA is TGTGCCAGCAGCTCCACATGGCGGGGGGCAAACCAAGAGACCCAGTACTTC. The chain links TRBV5-6 to TRBJ2-5; 8 bases fit TRBD2. The CDR3 has 17 residues. CDR1 and CDR2 from the germline V gene are SGHDT and YYEEEE. V shed 3 bases and J 0 bases; nucleotides not matched to a gene: 10.

Only one count was recorded for this clone. The V and J genes are TRBV5-6 and TRBJ2-7; D is uncertain. This CDR3 has 11 amino acids. V gave up 3 bases and J gave up 3 bases, with 4 bases separating them. Germline V CDR1 and CDR2: SGHDT, YYEEEE. CDR3 sequence: CASSSFYEQYF. Here the CDR3 DNA reads TGTGCCAGCAGCTCGTTCTACGAGCAGTACTTC.

This clone was counted once. The chain carries TRBV5-1 and TRBJ1-3, with TRBD1 identical over 8 bases. The V gene end was trimmed by 1 base and the J gene end by 4 bases; junction bases not matched to a gene: 1. Germline CDR1 and CDR2: SGHRS and YFSETQ. The CDR3 runs to 14 residues. CDR3 in DNA: TGCGCCAGCAGCTTGCAGGGGGCAGGAAACACCATATATTTT. This translates into CASSLQGAGNTIYF. The complete variable domain, with remaining parts taken from reference TRBV5-1 and TRBJ1-3, reads KAGVTQTPRYLIKTRGQQVTLSCSPISGHRSVSWYQQTPGQGLQFLFEYFSETQRNKGNFPGRFSGRQFSNSRSEMNVSTLELGDSALYLCASSLQGAGNTIYFGEGSWLTVV.

V is TRBV30 and J is TRBJ1-1; D gene ambiguous. Germline lookup yields CDR1 GTSNPN and CDR2 SVGIG (reference sequence). The CDR3 totals 12 residues. Trimming pared 3 bases from V and 8 bases from J, leaving 13 bases between. The CDR3 coding sequence is TGTGCCTGGAGGACGAGGGCTAGGGAAGCTTTCTTT. Encoded protein: CAWRTRAREAFF.

V is TRBV18 and J is TRBJ2-1; D is unresolved. CDR1 is KGHSH, CDR2 LQKENI, per germline. Trimming stripped 2 bases from V and 2 bases from J, with 10 bases between. The CDR3 is 15 amino acids. The DNA for the CDR3 is TGTGCCAGCTCACCAACGCTTGGAGCCTACAATGAGCAGTTCTTC. Its protein is CASSPTLGAYNEQFF.

The chain combines TRBV18 with TRBJ1-5, with D unclear. The CDR3 has 12 amino acids. Germline loops: CDR1 KGHSH, CDR2 LQKENI. Trimming removed 3 bases at V and 5 bases at J, with 5 bases between. CDR3 in amino acids: CASSPSDQPQHF. As DNA, the CDR3 is TGTGCCAGCTCACCCTCAGATCAGCCCCAGCATTTT.

The J gene is TRBJ2-1, the V gene TRBV11-3, with TRBD2 identical over 11 bases. V was pared by 0 bases and J by 6 bases, with 10 bases of the junction left unmatched. The CDR3 loop spans 18 amino acids. Germline lookup yields CDR1 SGHNT and CDR2 YENEEA. CDR3 bases: TGTGCCAGCAGCTTAGATCTGGGACTAGCGGAAGACTCCAATGAGCAGTTCTTC. It specifies CASSLDLGLAEDSNEQFF.